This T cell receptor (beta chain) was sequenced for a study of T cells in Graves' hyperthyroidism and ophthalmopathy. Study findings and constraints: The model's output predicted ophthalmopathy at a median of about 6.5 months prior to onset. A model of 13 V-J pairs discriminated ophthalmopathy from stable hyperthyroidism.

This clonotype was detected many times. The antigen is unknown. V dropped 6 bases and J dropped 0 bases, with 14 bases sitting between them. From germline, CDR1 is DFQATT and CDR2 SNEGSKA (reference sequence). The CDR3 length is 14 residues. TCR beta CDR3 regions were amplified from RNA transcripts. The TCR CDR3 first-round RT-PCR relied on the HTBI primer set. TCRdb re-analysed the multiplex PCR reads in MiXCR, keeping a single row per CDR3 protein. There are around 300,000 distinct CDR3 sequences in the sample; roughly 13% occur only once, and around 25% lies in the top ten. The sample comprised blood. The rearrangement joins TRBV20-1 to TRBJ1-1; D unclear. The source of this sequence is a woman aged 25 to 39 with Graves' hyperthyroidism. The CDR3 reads CSATGRPLNTEAFF. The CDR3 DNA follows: TGCAGTGCCACGGGGAGACCCTTGAACACTGAAGCTTTCTTT.